Relative to its sample, the clone carrying this T cell receptor beta chain is medium-sized. The antigen remains undetermined. This specimen comes from a study of T cell repertoires in aging, cancer and after chemotherapy. Study summary: Pre- and post-chemotherapy samples were paired from chronic lymphocytic leukemia patients treated with fludarabine- or bendamustine-based regimens. The full dataset contained about 10 million TCR reads.

The template was genomic DNA from peripheral blood, not RNA. Regarding the study as a whole: In healthy donors, age-related TCR diversity loss mainly reflected lost richness. Thymic emigration or peripheral T cell expansion may be impaired by lymphoid organ infiltration in hematological cancer.

Rearranged V-D-J TRB sequences were amplified with a mixed TRB-A/B primer pool. Using its own MiXCR run on the multiplex PCR reads, TCRdb lists one record per CDR3 protein. In the table there are roughly 1,300 distinct CDR3 sequences, roughly a quarter of which are singletons. Germline assignment: CDR1 MNHEY and CDR2 SVGAGI. Trimming removed 8 bases at V and 3 bases at J, with 25 bases between. The CDR3 covers 18 residues. The chain employs TRBV6-5 and TRBJ2-2; possibly TRBD1 or TRBD2 for D (5 bases each). This sequence originates from a human donor with a blood cancer. The sample consisted of blood. CDR3 protein: CASRTGLALTIYTGELFF. The CDR3 DNA reads as TGTGCCAGCCGTACGGGGCTAGCCCTGACTATATACACCGGGGAGCTGTTTTTT.